This T cell receptor (beta chain) is drawn from a study of blood T cell repertoires in COVID-19. The germline gives CDR1 MNHEY, CDR2 SMNVEV (reference sequence). This CDR3 is built from 14 residues. The V gene lost 2 bases and the J gene lost 0 bases, with 7 bases spanning the gap. Data came from immunoSEQ multiplex PCR; TCRdb stores just in-frame clones and leaves some out. The table has tens of thousands of clones, over 75% seen once; the top ten hold about 10%. Sequencing was done on a sample of peripheral blood. The J gene is TRBJ1-2, the V gene TRBV27; weak D call: TRBD1 (5 bases). This receptor was taken from a human donor in a cohort sampled during active COVID-19. The DNA for the CDR3 is TGTGCCAGCAGTTTAACAGGTGCTAACTATGGCTACACCTTC. Protein sequence: CASSLTGANYGYTF.